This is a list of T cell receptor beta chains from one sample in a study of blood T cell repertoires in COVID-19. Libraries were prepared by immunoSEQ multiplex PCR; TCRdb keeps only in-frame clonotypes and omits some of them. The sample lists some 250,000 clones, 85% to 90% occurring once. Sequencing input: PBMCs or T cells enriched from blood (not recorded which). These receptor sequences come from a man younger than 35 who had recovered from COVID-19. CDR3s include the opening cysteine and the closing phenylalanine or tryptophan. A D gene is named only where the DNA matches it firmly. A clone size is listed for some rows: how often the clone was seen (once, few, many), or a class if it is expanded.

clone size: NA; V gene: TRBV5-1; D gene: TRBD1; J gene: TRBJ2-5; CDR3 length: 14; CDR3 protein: CASSVGQGDETQYF; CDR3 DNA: TGCGCCAGCAGCGTGGGACAGGGGGACGAGACCCAGTACTTC
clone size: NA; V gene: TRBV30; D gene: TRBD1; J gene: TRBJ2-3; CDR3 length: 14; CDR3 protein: CAWSVVGGRDTQYF; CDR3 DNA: TGTGCCTGGAGTGTTGTAGGGGGCAGAGATACGCAGTATTTT
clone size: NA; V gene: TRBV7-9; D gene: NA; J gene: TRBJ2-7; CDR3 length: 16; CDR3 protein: CASSQVVLTNAYEQYF; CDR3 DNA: TGTGCCAGCAGCCAGGTGGTACTTACGAATGCCTACGAGCAGTACTTC
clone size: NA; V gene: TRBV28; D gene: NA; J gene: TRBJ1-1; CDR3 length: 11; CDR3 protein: CASSLGTEAFF; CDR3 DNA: TGTGCCAGCAGTCTCGGCACTGAAGCTTTCTTT
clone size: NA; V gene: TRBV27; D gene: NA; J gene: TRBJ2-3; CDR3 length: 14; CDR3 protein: CASSLNRGTDTQYF; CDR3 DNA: TGTGCCAGCAGTTTAAACAGAGGCACAGATACGCAGTATTTT
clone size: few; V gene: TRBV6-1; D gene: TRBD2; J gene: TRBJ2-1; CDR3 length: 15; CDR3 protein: CASSESSGVYNEQFF; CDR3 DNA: TGTGCCAGCAGTGAGTCTAGCGGAGTGTACAATGAGCAGTTCTTC
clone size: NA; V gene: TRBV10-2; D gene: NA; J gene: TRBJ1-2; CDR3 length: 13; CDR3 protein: CASGETRHYGYTF; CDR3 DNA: TGCGCCAGCGGGGAGACCCGCCACTATGGCTACACCTTC
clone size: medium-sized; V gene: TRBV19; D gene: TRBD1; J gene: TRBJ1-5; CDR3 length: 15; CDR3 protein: CASSSLQGDFQPQHF; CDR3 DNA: TGTGCCAGTAGTAGCCTACAGGGGGATTTTCAGCCCCAGCATTTT
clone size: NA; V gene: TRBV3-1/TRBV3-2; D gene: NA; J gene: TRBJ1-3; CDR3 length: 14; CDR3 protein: CASSQGSSRNTIYF; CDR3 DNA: TGTGCCAGCAGCCAAGGCTCATCTAGAAACACCATATATTTT
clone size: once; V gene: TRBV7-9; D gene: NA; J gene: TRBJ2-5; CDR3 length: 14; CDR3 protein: CASSLSSEQETQYF; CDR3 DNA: TGTGCCAGCAGCTTAAGCAGCGAACAAGAGACCCAGTACTTC
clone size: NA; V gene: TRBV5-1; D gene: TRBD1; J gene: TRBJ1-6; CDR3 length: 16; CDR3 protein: CASSPGQGAYNSPLHF; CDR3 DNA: TGCGCCAGCAGCCCTGGACAGGGGGCGTATAATTCACCCCTCCACTTT
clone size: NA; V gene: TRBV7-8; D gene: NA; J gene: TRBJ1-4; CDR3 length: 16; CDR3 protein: CASSLEGAGFGEKLFF; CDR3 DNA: TGTGCCAGCAGCTTAGAAGGGGCAGGGTTTGGCGAAAAACTGTTTTTT
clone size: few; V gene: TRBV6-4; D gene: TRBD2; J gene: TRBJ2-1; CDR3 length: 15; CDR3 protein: CASSDSTSGYNEQFF; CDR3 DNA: TGTGCCAGCAGTGACTCGACTAGCGGCTACAATGAGCAGTTCTTC
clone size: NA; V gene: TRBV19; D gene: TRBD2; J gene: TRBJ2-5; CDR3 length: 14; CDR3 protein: CASSTTSGKETQYF; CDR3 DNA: TGTGCCAGTAGTACGACTAGCGGGAAAGAGACCCAGTACTTC
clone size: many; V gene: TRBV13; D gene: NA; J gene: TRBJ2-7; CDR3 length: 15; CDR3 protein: CASSPRAALSYEQYF; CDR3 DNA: TGTGCCAGCAGTCCCAGGGCGGCACTCTCCTACGAGCAGTACTTC
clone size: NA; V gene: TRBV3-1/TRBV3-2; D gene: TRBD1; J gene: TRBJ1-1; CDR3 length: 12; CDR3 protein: CASRGQGTEAFF; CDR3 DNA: TGTGCCAGCAGGGGACAGGGGACTGAAGCTTTCTTT
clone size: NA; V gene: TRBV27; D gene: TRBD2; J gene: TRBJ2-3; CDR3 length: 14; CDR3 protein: CASGYSGTADTQYF; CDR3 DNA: TGTGCCAGCGGCTACAGCGGGACGGCCGATACGCAGTATTTT
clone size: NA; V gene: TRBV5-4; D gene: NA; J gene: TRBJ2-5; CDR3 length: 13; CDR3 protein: CASSLEKQETQYF; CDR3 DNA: TGTGCCAGCAGCTTAGAGAAACAAGAGACCCAGTACTTC
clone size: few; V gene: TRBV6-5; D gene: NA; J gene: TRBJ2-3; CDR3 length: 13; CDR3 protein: CASRDFSTDTQYF; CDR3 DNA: TGTGCCAGCAGGGACTTCAGCACAGATACGCAGTATTTT
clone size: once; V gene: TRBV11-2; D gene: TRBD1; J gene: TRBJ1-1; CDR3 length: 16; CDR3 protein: CASSLDPGQILGEAFF; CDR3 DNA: TGTGCCAGCAGCTTAGATCCGGGACAGATCTTGGGTGAAGCTTTCTTT
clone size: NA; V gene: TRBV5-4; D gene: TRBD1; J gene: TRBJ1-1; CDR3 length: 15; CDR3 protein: CASSLAAGGDTEAFF; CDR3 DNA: TGTGCCAGCAGCTTGGCCGCAGGGGGTGACACTGAAGCTTTCTTT